Each of the 21 T cell receptor beta chains below was sequenced from the same sample in a study of blood T cells in healthy people across ages. Combining a sample-barcoded 5' primer with a J-beta primer mix, a second PCR ran for about 6 to 12 cycles. TCRdb reanalysed the 5' RACE reads using MiXCR and keeps one entry per CDR3 protein. The data contain hundreds of thousands of distinct CDR3 sequences, about 42% of them singletons. The specimen sequenced was blood. These receptors were taken from a man in his 60s in good health.

This clonotype was counted once. This sequence joins TRBV5-1 and TRBJ2-5, with D unresolved. CDR3 length: 16 residues. V was pared by 1 base and J by 5 bases, with 18 bases between. Germline V gives CDR1 SGHRS, CDR2 YFSETQ. CDR3 in amino acids: CASSLSGDNGLETQYF. The CDR3 DNA follows: TGCGCCAGCAGCTTGAGTGGTGACAACGGATTGGAGACCCAGTACTTC.

The J gene is TRBJ1-1, the V gene TRBV18, with TRBD1 identical over 10 bases. From germline, CDR1 is KGHSH and CDR2 LQKENI. The V segment lost 1 base and the J segment 4 bases; nucleotides outside the gene matches: 6. The CDR3 covers 16 residues. Here the CDR3 DNA reads TGTGCCAGCTCACCACTGGGACAGGGGTTGGGCACTGAAGCTTTCTTT. This sequence encodes CASSPLGQGLGTEAFF.

This clonotype was observed at least ten times. The V gene is TRBV25-1, the J gene TRBJ2-1, with D hard to call. CDR3 length equals 15 residues. CDR1 and CDR2 from the germline V gene are MGHDK and SYGVNS. Trimming left V 6 bases short and J 6 bases short, with 18 bases between. The DNA for the CDR3 is TGTGCCAGCAGCGTCCCGGGTGATCTGGGCAATGAGCAGTTCTTC. Translating it yields CASSVPGDLGNEQFF.

The table lists this clonotype with a few counts. The CDR3 region is CASSRTRGGSYTF. CDR3 sequence (DNA): TGTGCCAGCAGCCGTACGAGGGGGGGAAGCTACACCTTC. The gene calls are TRBV3-1 and TRBJ1-2; D might be TRBD1 (6 bases). This CDR3 contains 13 residues. Germline-derived CDR1 and CDR2 are LGHDT and YNNKEL (reference sequence). V was clipped by 4 bases and J by 9 bases, with 15 bases between them.

The chain uses TRBV29-1 and TRBJ1-1, with 11 bases aligning to TRBD1. The CDR3 runs to 14 residues. After removal of 4 bases from V and 5 bases from J, the junction contained 6 bases not matched to a gene. The germline gives CDR1 SQVTM, CDR2 ANQGSEA. The CDR3 region has the DNA TGCAGCGTTGTGGGACAGGGGGTCGGGACTGAAGCTTTCTTT. It encodes CSVVGQGVGTEAFF.

The chain couples TRBV28 to TRBJ2-6, with a possible D match to TRBD1 (5 bases). The CDR3 is 15 amino acids. The V end lost 6 bases, the J end lost 6 bases, and 15 bases lay between the germline ends. Germline loops: CDR1 MDHEN, CDR2 SYDVKM. The CDR3 here is CASSPTGPEANVLTF. The CDR3 DNA reads TGTGCCAGCAGCCCCACAGGACCCGAGGCCAACGTCCTGACTTTC. Full variable domain (outside the CDR3, taken from reference TRBV28 and TRBJ2-6): DVKVTQSSRYLVKRTGEKVFLECVQDMDHENMFWYRQDPGLGLRLIYFSYDVKMKEKGDIPEGYSVSREKKERFSLILESASTNQTSMYLCASSPTGPEANVLTFGAGSRLTVL.

Worth noting for this clonotype: An end of the junction does not agree with germline; a read error may underlie this. This rearrangement joins TRBV7-7 to TRBJ2-5; 7 nucleotides match TRBD2. Per germline, CDR1 SSHAT and CDR2 FNYEAQ (reference sequence). The CDR3 loop spans 14 amino acids. CDR3 in amino acids: CASSPIAGQETQYF. The CDR3 region has the DNA TGTGCTAGCAGCCCAATAGCGGGCCAAGAGACCCAGTACTTC.

This clonotype was counted a few times. The chain recombines TRBV4-1 with TRBJ2-7; D uncertain. The CDR3 runs 15 residues. The ends were cut back, 5 bases at V and 3 bases at J, with 17 bases in the middle. Germline V gene lookup returns CDR1 MGHRA and CDR2 YSYEKL. DNA for the CDR3: TGCGCCAGCAGCTTCCGCGAGATCGAGAACTACGAGCAGTACTTC. Translating gives CASSFREIENYEQYF.

V usage is TRBV12-3 or TRBV12-4 and J usage is TRBJ2-7, with D possibly TRBD1 on 6 matching bases. Trimming removed 5 bases at V and 5 bases at J, with 10 bases between. This CDR3 is 12 amino acids long. CDR3 amino acids: CASSEGVNEQYF. In DNA, the CDR3 is TGTGCCAGCAGTGAGGGGGTGAACGAGCAGTACTTC.

The genes are TRBV30 and TRBJ2-7, with 7 bases aligning to TRBD1. The J call may be incorrect, as the DNA end agrees better with TRBJ2-5. The CDR3 runs to 13 residues. CDR1 is GTSNPN and CDR2 is SVGIG in the germline V gene (reference sequence). The DNA of the CDR3 is TGTGCCTGGAGAGCCAGGGGGTCAGAGACCCAGTACTTC. This sequence encodes CAWRARGSETQYF.

The chain links TRBV20-1 to TRBJ2-5, with 10 bases identical to TRBD2. In germline, CDR1 is DFQATT, CDR2 SNEGSKA (reference sequence). Trimming removed 6 bases from V and 4 bases from J; junction bases left unmatched: 20. The CDR3 loop spans 18 amino acids. The CDR3 DNA sequence: TGCAGTGCCCGTTCGGTCTTGAGCGGGGGGGCGATTTTAGAGACCCAGTACTTC. Amino acids: CSARSVLSGGAILETQYF.

This clonotype was counted only a few times. The genes are TRBV11-3 and TRBJ2-5; perhaps TRBD1 as D (6 bases). Germline assignment: CDR1 SGHNT and CDR2 YENEEA. The V end lost 2 bases, the J end lost 2 bases, and 12 bases lay between the germline ends. The CDR3 has 15 amino acids. This CDR3 reads CASSLSGTLQETQYF. CDR3 coding DNA: TGTGCCAGCAGCTTATCAGGGACACTTCAAGAGACCCAGTACTTC.

This chain links TRBV5-1 with TRBJ1-2, with D possibly TRBD1 on 6 matching bases. The CDR3 runs to 14 residues. With 3 bases removed from V and 3 bases from J, the gap between germline ends came to 12 bases. Per the germline V gene, CDR1 is SGHRS and CDR2 is YFSETQ. The CDR3 sequence: CASSSAGAYYGYTF. The CDR3 DNA reads TGCGCCAGCAGCTCAGCAGGGGCCTACTATGGCTACACCTTC.

This chain uses TRBV5-1 with TRBJ2-1; TRBD1 matches 8 bases. The germline CDR1 and CDR2 sequences are SGHRS and YFSETQ. Losses at the gene ends were 2 bases for V and 10 bases for J; bases not matched to a gene: 11. This CDR3 spans 15 amino acids. CDR3 in DNA: TGCGCCAGCAGCTTATTAGAGGAGGCAGGGGGCGAGCAGTTCTTC. It encodes CASSLLEEAGGEQFF.

This chain uses TRBV15 with TRBJ1-4; D not resolved. V was pared by 1 base and J by 7 bases, with 10 bases between. This CDR3 contains 14 residues. In germline, CDR1 is LNHNV, CDR2 YYDKDF (reference sequence). The CDR3: CATSRAAQTEKLFF. The CDR3 region has the DNA TGTGCCACCAGCAGAGCTGCACAGACTGAAAAACTGTTTTTT.

The chain joins TRBV5-4 to TRBJ2-5; perhaps TRBD1 as D (6 bases). CDR3 length: 16 amino acids. V shed 0 bases and J shed 4 bases, with 16 bases lying between them. Germline V gene sequence: CDR1 SGHNT, CDR2 YYREEE (reference sequence). The CDR3, as DNA: TGTGCCAGCAGCTTGGGATCGCAGGGGTCTATAGAGACCCAGTACTTC. Translated: CASSLGSQGSIETQYF.

This rearrangement joins TRBV5-1 to TRBJ2-5, with D perhaps assigned TRBD1 or TRBD2 (5 bases each). With the DNA end fitting TRBJ2-7 better, the J assignment may be wrong. The CDR3 sequence is 15 residues long. Germline CDR1 SGHRS, CDR2 YFSETQ. The CDR3 nucleotides are TGCGCCAGCAGCTTGGCAGGACACGGACTGTACGAGCAGTACTTC. This encodes CASSLAGHGLYEQYF.

The gene calls are TRBV4-3 and TRBJ2-3, with D perhaps TRBD1 (6 bases). The V end was cut by 3 bases, the J end by 10 bases, with 20 bases between. The CDR3 consists of 15 residues. Germline V gives CDR1 LGHNA, CDR2 YSLEER. DNA for the CDR3: TGCGCCAGCAGCCAGGAAGCGGACAGACTTAAGGCGCAGTATTTT. Translation: CASSQEADRLKAQYF.

V and J are TRBV2 and TRBJ1-1; tentatively, D is TRBD1 (5 bases). Germline V CDR1 and CDR2: SNHLY, FYNNEI. V was shortened by 4 bases and J by 0 bases, with 15 bases between the two germline ends. This CDR3 spans 16 amino acids. This chain's CDR3 is CASSGGTRTLNTEAFF. The CDR3 region has the DNA TGTGCCAGCAGTGGGGGGACCCGGACCCTGAACACTGAAGCTTTCTTT.

Only a few counts were recorded for this clonotype. The V call is TRBV20-1, the J call TRBJ1-5; no definite D call. The CDR3 is made up of 17 amino acids. Looked up from germline, CDR1 is DFQATT and CDR2 is SNEGSKA (reference sequence). V was cut by 3 bases and J by 4 bases, with 22 bases left in between. This CDR3 reads CSASYGGGEGPNQPQHF. The CDR3 DNA reads as TGCAGTGCTAGTTACGGAGGCGGCGAGGGTCCGAATCAGCCCCAGCATTTT.

This clonotype has a handful of counts. The chain links TRBV20-1 to TRBJ1-1; D is unclear. V was clipped by 2 bases and J by 1 base, with 11 bases between them. This CDR3 has 14 amino acids. The germline V gene encodes CDR1 DFQATT and CDR2 SNEGSKA (reference sequence). CDR3 coding DNA: TGCAGTGCTAGACTCTATAACACGAACACTGAAGCTTTCTTT. Protein sequence: CSARLYNTNTEAFF.